Presented here are 9 T cell receptor beta chains from one specimen sequenced in a study of T cell repertoires in cytomegalovirus infection. TCRdb ran MiXCR on the reads and lists one entry per CDR3 protein. The repertoire holds approximately 250,000 distinct CDR3 sequences, with about 12% as singletons. The sequencing sample was made of PBMCs. The receptors come from a human donor in good health (CMV status not recorded). Some clones in this sample may be carry-over from other donors' samples.

This clonotype was detected ten times or more. The chain carries TRBV18 and TRBJ1-6; D uncertain. This CDR3 is built from 15 residues. Germline-derived CDR1 and CDR2 are KGHSH and LQKENI. Trimming stripped 1 base from V and 10 bases from J, with 14 bases between. CDR3 loop: CASSPRAEVGSPLHF. CDR3 bases: TGTGCCAGCTCACCACGGGCCGAGGTAGGCTCACCCCTCCACTTT.

The table lists this clonotype with many counts. This chain connects TRBV4-1 to TRBJ2-1; no clear D. The germline CDR1 and CDR2 sequences are MGHRA and YSYEKL. The V end was cut by 0 bases, the J end by 6 bases, with 15 bases between. The CDR3 is 16 amino acids. This CDR3 is CASSQEETGRFNEQFF. The DNA of the CDR3 is TGCGCCAGCAGCCAAGAGGAAACTGGCCGTTTCAATGAGCAGTTCTTC.

The chain has TRBV6-5 and TRBJ1-2; TRBD1 matches 12 bases. Trimming cost V 2 bases and J 8 bases; bases outside gene matches: 9. Germline loops: CDR1 MNHEY, CDR2 SVGAGI. CDR3 length equals 16 residues. As DNA, the CDR3 is TGTGCCAGCAGTTACCGGAATCCGGGACAGGGGGCAGGCTACACCTTC. Translated, it gives CASSYRNPGQGAGYTF.

This clonotype was seen repeatedly, ten times or more. The rearrangement links TRBV6-1 to TRBJ2-7; D is perhaps TRBD2 (5 bases). CDR1 and CDR2 (germline): MNHNS, SASEGT. V shed 6 bases and J shed 6 bases, with 15 bases lying between them. This CDR3 region has 13 residues. The DNA for the CDR3 is TGTGCCAGCAGGGGCCTTAGAGGGAGCGAGCAGTACTTC. Residues: CASRGLRGSEQYF.

This clonotype came up many times. The chain carries TRBV7-6 and TRBJ1-2; 9 bases are shared with TRBD1. This CDR3 comprises 13 residues. V lost 5 bases, J lost 8 bases, and 6 bases stayed unmatched. The germline V gene encodes CDR1 SGHVS and CDR2 FNYEAQ. The CDR3 spells CASSPRTGDGYTF. The DNA for the CDR3 is TGTGCCAGCAGCCCTCGGACAGGGGACGGCTACACCTTC.

This clonotype has ten or more counts. The gene calls are TRBV6-1 and TRBJ2-7; TRBD1 is a possible D gene (6 bases). The V end lost 8 bases, the J end lost 2 bases, and 13 bases lay between the germline ends. CDR1 is MNHNS and CDR2 is SASEGT in the germline V gene. The CDR3 has 13 amino acids. The CDR3 here is CASLLTGTYEQYF. Written as DNA, the CDR3 is TGTGCCAGCCTCCTGACAGGAACCTACGAGCAGTACTTC.

This clonotype was recorded a few times. The chain couples TRBV4-2 to TRBJ2-7; D tentatively fits TRBD1 or TRBD2 (7 bases each). The CDR3 covers 19 residues. V lost 0 bases, J lost 0 bases, and 21 bases lay in between. The germline gives CDR1 LGHNA, CDR2 YNFKEQ. The CDR3 coding sequence is TGTGCCAGCAGCCAAGATCAGGGGGGGGACTTCTTTAGCTCCTACGAGCAGTACTTC. Translated, it gives CASSQDQGGDFFSSYEQYF.

In this sample, this clonotype turned up many times. The V call is TRBV6-5, the J call TRBJ1-5; D is possibly TRBD1 (6 bases). Trimming took off 9 bases at V and 1 base at J, with 16 bases between the two ends. The CDR3 loop spans 15 amino acids. Germline CDR1 and CDR2: MNHEY and SVGAGI. The DNA of the CDR3 is TGTGCCAGTTGTTCAGGGACATCCAGCAATCAGCCCCAGCATTTT. Its protein product is CASCSGTSSNQPQHF.

The rearrangement joins TRBV2 to TRBJ1-2, with unresolved D. This CDR3 contains 15 residues. Trimming cost V 0 bases and J 2 bases, with 10 bases left between them. CDR1 is SNHLY, CDR2 FYNNEI, per germline. The CDR3, as DNA: TGTGCCAGCAGTGAAGCGCTTCTGGTGAACTATGGCTACACCTTC. Protein product: CASSEALLVNYGYTF.